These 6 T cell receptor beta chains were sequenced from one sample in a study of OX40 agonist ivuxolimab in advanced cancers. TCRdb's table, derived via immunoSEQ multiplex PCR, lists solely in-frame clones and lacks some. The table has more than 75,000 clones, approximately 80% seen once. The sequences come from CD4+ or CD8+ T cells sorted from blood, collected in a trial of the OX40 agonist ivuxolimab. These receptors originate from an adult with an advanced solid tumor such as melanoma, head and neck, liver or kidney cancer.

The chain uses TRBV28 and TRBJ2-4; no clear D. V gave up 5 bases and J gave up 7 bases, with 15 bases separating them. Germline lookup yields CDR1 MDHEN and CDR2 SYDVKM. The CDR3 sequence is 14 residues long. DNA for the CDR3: TGTGCCAGCAGTCCCCCACTTAGGTTCAACATTCAGTACTTC. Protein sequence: CASSPPLRFNIQYF.

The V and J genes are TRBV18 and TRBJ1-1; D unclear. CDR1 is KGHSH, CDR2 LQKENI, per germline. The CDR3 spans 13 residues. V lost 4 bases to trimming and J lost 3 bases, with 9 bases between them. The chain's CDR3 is CASSRGWDTEAFF. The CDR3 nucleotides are TGTGCCAGCTCACGTGGCTGGGACACTGAAGCTTTCTTT.

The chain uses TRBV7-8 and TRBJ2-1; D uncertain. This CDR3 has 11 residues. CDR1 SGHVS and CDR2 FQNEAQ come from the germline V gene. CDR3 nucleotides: TGTGCGAGCCGGATCTACAATGAGCAGTTCTTC. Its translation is CASRIYNEQFF.

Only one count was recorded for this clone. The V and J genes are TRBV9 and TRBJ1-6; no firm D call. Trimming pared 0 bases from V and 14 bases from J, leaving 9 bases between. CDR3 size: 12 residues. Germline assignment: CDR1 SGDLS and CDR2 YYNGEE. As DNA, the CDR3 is TGTGCCAGCAGCGTAGGTAGAGGCGCCCTCCACTTT. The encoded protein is CASSVGRGALHF.

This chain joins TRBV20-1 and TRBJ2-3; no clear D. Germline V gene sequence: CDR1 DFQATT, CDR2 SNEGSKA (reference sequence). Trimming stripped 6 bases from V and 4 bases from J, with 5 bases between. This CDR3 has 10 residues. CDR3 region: CSALPDTQYF. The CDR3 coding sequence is TGCAGTGCCTTACCAGATACGCAGTATTTT.

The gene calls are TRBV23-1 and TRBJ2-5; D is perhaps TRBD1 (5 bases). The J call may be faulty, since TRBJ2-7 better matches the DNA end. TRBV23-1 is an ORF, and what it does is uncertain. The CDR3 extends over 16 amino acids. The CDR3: CASSPQSESGFYEQYF. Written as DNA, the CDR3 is TGCGCCAGCAGTCCCCAAAGTGAGTCAGGGTTCTACGAGCAGTACTTC.